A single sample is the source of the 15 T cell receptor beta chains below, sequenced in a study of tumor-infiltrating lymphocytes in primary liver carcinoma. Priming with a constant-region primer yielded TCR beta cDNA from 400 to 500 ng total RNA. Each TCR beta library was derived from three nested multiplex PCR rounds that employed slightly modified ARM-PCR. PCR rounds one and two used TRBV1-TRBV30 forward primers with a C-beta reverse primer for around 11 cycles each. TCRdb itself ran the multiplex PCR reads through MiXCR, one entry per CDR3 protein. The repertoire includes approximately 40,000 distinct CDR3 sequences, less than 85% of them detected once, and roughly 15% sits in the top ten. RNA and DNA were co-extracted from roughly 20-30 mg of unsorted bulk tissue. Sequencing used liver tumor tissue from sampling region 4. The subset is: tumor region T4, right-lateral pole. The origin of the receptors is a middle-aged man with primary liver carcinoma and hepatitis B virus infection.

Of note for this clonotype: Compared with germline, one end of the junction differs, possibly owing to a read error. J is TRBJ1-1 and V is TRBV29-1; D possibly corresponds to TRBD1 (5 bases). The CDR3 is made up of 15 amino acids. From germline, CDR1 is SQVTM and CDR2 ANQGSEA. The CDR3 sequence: CSVDRAWGMNTETFF. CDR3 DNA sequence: TGCAGCGTTGATAGGGCCTGGGGGATGAACACTGAAACTTTCTTT.

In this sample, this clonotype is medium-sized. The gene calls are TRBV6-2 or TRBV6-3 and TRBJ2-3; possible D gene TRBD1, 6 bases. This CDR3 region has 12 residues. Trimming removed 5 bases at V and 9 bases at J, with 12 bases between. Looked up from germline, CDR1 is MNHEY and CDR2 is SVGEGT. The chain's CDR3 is CASSQGQATQYF. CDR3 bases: TGTGCCAGCAGTCAGGGGCAGGCGACGCAGTATTTT.

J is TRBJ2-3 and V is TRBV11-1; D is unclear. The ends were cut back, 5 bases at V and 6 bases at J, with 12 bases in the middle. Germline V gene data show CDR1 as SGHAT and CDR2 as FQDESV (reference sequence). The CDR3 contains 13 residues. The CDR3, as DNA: TGTGCCAGCAGCACGATCGGAACCGATACGCAGTATTTT. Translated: CASSTIGTDTQYF.

The CDR3 loop is CASSFGLRLETLIDTQYF. CDR3 in DNA: TGCGCCAGCAGCTTTGGACTCCGACTGGAAACCCTAATAGACACGCAGTATTTT. J is TRBJ2-3 and V is TRBV5-1; D possibly corresponds to TRBD2 (5 bases). V was shortened by 2 bases and J by 9 bases, with 28 bases between the two germline ends. CDR3 length: 18 residues. Germline V gene sequence: CDR1 SGHRS, CDR2 YFSETQ.

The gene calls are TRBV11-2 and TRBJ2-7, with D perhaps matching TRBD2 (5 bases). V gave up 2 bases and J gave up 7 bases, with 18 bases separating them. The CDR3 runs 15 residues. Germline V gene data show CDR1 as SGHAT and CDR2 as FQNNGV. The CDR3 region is CASSLQWTGENEQYF. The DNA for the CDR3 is TGTGCCAGCAGCTTACAATGGACTGGGGAAAATGAGCAGTACTTC.

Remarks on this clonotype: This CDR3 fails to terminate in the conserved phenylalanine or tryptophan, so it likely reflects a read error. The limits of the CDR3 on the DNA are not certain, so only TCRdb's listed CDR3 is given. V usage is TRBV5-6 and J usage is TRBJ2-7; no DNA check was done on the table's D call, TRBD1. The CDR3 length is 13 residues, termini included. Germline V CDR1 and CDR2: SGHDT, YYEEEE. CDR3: CASSTKQGREQNI.

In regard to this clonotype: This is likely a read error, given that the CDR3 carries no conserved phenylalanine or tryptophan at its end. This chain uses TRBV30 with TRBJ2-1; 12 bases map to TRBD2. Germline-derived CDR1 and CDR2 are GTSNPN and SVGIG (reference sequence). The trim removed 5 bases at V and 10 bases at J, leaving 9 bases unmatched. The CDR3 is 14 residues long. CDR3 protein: CAWSHGLAGREQFL. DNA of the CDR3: TGTGCCTGGTCGCACGGACTAGCGGGAAGAGAGCAGTTCTTA.

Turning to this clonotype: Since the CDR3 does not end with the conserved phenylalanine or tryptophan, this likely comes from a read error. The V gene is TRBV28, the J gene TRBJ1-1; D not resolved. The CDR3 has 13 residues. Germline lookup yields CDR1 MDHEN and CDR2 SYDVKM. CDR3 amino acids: CASTYLVNTQAFS. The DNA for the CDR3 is TGTGCCAGCACTTACCTAGTGAACACTCAAGCTTTCTCT.

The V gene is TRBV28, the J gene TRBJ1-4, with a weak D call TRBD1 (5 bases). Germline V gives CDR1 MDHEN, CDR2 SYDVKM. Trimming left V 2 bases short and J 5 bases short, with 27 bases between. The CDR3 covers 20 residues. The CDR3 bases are TGTGCCAGCAGTTTAATAGGTATGGTGAATACGGGGGTCCTGAATGAAAAACTGTTTTTT. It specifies CASSLIGMVNTGVLNEKLFF.

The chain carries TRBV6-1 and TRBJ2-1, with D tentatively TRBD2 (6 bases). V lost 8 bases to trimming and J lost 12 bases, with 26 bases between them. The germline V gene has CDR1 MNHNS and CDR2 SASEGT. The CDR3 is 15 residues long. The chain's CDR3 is CASGSGTTSSDRQFF. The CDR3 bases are TGTGCCAGCGGATCCGGGACCACATCTAGCGATAGGCAGTTCTTC.

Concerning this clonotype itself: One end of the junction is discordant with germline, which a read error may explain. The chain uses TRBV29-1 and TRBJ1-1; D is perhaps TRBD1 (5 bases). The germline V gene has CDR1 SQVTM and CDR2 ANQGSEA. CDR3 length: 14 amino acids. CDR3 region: CNGRRGREDTEAFF. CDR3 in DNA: TGTAACGGCCGCCGGGGGAGGGAGGACACTGAAGCTTTCTTT.

The CDR3 is CAGMWGGHYNEQFF. CDR3 bases: TGTGCCGGCATGTGGGGAGGTCATTACAATGAGCAGTTCTTC. V is TRBV28 and J is TRBJ2-1, with D possibly TRBD2 on 6 matching bases. The CDR3 runs 14 residues. Trimming took off 11 bases at V and 4 bases at J, with 18 bases between the two ends. The germline V gene has CDR1 MDHEN and CDR2 SYDVKM.

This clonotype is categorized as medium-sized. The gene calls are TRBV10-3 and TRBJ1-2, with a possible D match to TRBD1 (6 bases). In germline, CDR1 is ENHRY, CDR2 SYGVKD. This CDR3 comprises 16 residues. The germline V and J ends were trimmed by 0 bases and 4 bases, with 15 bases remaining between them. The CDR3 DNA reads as TGTGCCATCAGTGAGTCAACAGGGCTCTCAGCCTATGGCTACACCTTC. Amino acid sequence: CAISESTGLSAYGYTF.

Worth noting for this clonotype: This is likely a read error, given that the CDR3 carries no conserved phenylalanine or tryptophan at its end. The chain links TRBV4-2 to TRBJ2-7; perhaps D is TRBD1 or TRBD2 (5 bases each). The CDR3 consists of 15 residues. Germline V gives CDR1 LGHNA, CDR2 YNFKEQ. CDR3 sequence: CANSQDKGSGYEQYL. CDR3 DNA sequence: TGTGCCAACAGCCAAGATAAGGGGAGCGGCTACGAACAGTACTTA.

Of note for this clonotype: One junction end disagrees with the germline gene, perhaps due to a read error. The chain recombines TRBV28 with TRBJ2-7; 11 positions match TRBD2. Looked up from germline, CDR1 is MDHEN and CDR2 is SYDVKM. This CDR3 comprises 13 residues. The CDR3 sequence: CASSSGTSGEHYF. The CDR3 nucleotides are TGTGCCAGCAGTTCAGGGACTAGCGGCGAGCATTACTTC. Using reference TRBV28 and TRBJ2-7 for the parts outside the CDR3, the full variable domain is DVKVTQSSRYLVKRTGEKVFLECVQDMDHENMFWYRQDPGLGLRLIYFSYDVKMKEKGDIPEGYSVSREKKERFSLILESASTNQTSMYLCASSSGTSGEHYFGPGTRLTVT.